The source of this T cell receptor (beta chain) is a study of Ad26.COV2.S vaccination and SARS-CoV-2 variants. At the level of the study: Ad26.COV2.S, an intramuscular injection, was given once or twice 56 days apart.

Study results and limitations: Reportedly, after vaccination the spike-specific CD8+ and CD4+ T cell responses displayed substantial breadth. Measurement of non-spike TCR breadth gave similar results in vaccine and placebo recipients.

About this clone: Its specificity is not known.

Trimming pared 2 bases from V and 5 bases from J, leaving 6 bases between. The CDR3 covers 12 residues. The V gene's germline CDR1 is SGHTA and CDR2 FQGTGA. Treatment here: about 20 received Ad26.COV2.S at low or high dose, single or two shots; 5 received placebo; per-sample allocation not given. Samples analyzed were those drawn on day 63 after the first vaccine or placebo injection. An Ad26 vector expressing Wuhan-strain SARS-CoV-2 spike served as the vaccine. Using immunoSEQ multiplex PCR, the repertoire was profiled, and TCRdb retains in-frame clones only, with some absent. The table records 500,000 or so clones, roughly nine tenths of them present only once.

This receptor was identified in a person aged 18-65 years who received the Ad26.COV2.S COVID-19 vaccine or a placebo. This sequence joins TRBV7-3 and TRBJ1-1; D unresolved. The input for sequencing was peripheral blood, taken in a trial of Ad26.COV2.S vaccine versus placebo. The DNA for the CDR3 is TGTGCCAGCAGCTTAGGGAGGACTGAAGCTTTCTTT. This codes for CASSLGRTEAFF.